The clone carrying this T cell receptor beta chain was seen more than once but under ten times. Its antigen remains unidentified. These data belong to a study of type 1 regulatory T cells. The overall study: T-allo10 is a Tr1-enriched, alloantigen-specific CD4 T cell product made in vitro.

Study outcomes and limitations: Tr1 cells had a more restricted TCR repertoire than non-Tr1 cells.

TCRdb re-called the reads through MiXCR, storing one row per CDR3 protein. The profile shows tens of thousands of distinct CDR3 sequences, about a fifth of them singletons. V was pared by 6 bases and J by 6 bases, with 2 bases between. The CDR3 consists of 10 residues. The chain is built from TRBV12-3 or TRBV12-4 and TRBJ2-2; no clear D gene. This TCR was sampled from a human donor in good health. Sequenced sample: cultured type 1 regulatory T (Tr1) cells, either the whole culture or a sorted fraction (not recorded which). The CDR3 sequence is CASRSGELFF. Written as DNA, the CDR3 is TGTGCCAGCAGGTCCGGGGAGCTGTTTTTT.